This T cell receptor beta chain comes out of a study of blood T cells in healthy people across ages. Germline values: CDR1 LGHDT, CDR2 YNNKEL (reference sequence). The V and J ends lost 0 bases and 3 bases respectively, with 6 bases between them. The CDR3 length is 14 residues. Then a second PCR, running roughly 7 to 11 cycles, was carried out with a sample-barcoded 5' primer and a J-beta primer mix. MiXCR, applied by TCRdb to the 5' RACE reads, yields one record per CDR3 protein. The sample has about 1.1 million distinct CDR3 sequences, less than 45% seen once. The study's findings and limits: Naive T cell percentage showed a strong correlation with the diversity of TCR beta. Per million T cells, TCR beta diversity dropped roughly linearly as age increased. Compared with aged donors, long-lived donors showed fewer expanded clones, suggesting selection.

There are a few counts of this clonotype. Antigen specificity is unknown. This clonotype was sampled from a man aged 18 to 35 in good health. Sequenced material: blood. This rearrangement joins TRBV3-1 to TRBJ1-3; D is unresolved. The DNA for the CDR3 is TGTGCCAGCAGCCAAGACAGTAGTGGAAACACCATATATTTT. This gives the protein CASSQDSSGNTIYF.